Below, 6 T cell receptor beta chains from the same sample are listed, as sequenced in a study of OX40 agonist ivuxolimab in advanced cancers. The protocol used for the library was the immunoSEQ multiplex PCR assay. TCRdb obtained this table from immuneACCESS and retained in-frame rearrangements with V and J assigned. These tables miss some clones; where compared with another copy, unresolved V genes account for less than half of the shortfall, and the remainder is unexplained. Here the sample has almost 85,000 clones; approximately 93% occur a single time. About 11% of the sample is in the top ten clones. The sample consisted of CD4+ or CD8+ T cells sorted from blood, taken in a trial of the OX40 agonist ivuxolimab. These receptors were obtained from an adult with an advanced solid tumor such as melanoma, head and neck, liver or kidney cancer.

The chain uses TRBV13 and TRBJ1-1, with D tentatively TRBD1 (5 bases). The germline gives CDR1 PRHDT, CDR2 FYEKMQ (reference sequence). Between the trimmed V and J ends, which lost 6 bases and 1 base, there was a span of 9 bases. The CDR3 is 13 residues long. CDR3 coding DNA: TGTGCCAGCAGTTCCACAGGGAACACTGAAGCTTTCTTT. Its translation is CASSSTGNTEAFF.

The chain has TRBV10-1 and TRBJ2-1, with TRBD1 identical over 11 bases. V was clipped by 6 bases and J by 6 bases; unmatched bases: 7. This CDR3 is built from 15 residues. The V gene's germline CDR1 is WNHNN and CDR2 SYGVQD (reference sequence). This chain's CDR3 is CASRKGQGVGNEQFF. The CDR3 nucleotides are TGCGCCAGCAGAAAGGGACAGGGGGTGGGCAATGAGCAGTTCTTC.

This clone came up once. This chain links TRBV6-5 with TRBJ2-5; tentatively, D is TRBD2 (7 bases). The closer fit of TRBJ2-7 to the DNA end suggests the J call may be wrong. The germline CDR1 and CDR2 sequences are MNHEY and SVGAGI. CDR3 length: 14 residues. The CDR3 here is CASSYGGGPYEQYF. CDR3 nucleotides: TGTGCCAGCAGTTACGGGGGGGGCCCCTACGAGCAGTACTTC.

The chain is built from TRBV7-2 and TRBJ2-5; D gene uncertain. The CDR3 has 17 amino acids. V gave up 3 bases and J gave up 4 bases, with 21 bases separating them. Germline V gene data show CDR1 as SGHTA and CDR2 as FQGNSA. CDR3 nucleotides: TGTGCCAGCAGCTTGGCCCTGACTGGCCTTTGGGGAGAGACCCAGTACTTC. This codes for CASSLALTGLWGETQYF.

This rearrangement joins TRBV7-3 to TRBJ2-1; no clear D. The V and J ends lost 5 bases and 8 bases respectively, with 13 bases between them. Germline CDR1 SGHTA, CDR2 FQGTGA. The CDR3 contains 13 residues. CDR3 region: CASSPSLPDEQFF. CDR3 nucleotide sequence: TGTGCCAGCAGCCCCTCTCTCCCGGATGAGCAGTTCTTC.

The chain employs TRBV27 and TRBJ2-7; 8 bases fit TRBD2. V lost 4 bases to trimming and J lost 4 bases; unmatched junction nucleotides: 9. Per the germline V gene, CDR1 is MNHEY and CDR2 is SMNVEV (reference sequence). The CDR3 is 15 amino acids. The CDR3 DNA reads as TGTGCCAGCAGTTCGAGTTTAGCGGGATTATACGAGCAGTACTTC. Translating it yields CASSSSLAGLYEQYF.